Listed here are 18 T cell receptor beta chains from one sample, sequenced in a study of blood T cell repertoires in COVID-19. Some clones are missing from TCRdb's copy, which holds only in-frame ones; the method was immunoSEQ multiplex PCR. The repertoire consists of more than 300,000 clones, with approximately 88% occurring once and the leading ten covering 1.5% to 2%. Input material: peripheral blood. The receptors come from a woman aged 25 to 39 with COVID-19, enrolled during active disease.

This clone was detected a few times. The CDR3 sequence is CASSNNPDRADEQFF. The CDR3 DNA follows: TGTGCCAGCAGTAATAACCCGGACAGGGCCGATGAGCAGTTCTTC. The chain uses TRBV6-4 and TRBJ2-1, with 8 positions matching TRBD1. This CDR3 region has 15 residues. Germline V lookup: CDR1 MRHNA, CDR2 SNTAGT. With V trimmed by 5 bases and J by 8 bases, 11 bases remained unmatched.

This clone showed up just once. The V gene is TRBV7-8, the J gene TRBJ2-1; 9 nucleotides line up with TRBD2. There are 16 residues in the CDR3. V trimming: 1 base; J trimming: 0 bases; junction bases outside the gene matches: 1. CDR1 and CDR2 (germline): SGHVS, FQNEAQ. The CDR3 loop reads CASSLGSGGSYNEQFF. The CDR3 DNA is TGTGCCAGCAGCTTAGGTAGCGGGGGCTCCTACAATGAGCAGTTCTTC.

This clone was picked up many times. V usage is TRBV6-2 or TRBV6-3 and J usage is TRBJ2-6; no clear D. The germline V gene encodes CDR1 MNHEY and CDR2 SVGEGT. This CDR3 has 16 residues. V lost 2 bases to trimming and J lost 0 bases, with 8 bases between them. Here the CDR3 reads CASSYDAGSGANVLTF. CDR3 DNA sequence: TGTGCCAGCAGTTACGATGCCGGCTCTGGGGCCAACGTCCTGACTTTC.

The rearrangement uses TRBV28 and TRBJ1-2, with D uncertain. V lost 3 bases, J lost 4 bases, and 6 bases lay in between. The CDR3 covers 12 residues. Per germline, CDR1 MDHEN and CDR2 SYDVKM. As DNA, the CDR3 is TGTGCCAGCAGTTTGGTCGGCTATGGCTACACCTTC. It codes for CASSLVGYGYTF.

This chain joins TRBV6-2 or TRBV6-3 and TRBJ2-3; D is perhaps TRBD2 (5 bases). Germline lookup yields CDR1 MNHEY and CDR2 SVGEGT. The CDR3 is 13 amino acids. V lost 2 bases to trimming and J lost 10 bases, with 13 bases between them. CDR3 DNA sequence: TGTGCCAGCAGTTACGGAACGGAGGTTCCGCAGTATTTT. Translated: CASSYGTEVPQYF.

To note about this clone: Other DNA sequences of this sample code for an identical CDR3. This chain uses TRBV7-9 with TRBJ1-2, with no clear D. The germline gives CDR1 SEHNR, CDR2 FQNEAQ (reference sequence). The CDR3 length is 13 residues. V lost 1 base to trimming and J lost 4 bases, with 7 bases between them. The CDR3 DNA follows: TGTGCCAGCAGCTTAGGGGCCGGCTATGGCTACACCTTC. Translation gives CASSLGAGYGYTF.

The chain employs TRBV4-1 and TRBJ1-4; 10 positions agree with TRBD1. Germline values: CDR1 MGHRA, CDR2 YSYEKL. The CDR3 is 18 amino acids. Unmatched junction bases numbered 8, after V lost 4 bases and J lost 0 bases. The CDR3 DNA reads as TGCGCCAGCAGCCGCCGGACAGGGGGGATTGCAACTAATGAAAAACTGTTTTTT. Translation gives CASSRRTGGIATNEKLFF.

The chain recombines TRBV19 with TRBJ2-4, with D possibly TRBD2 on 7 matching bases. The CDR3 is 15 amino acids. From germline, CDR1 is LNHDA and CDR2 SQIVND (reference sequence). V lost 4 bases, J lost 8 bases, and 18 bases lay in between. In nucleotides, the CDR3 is TGTGCCAGTAGTACCGACGGGGGGCTGGGGGACATTCAGTACTTC. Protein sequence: CASSTDGGLGDIQYF.

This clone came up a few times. The DNA for the CDR3 is TGTGCCAGCGTCCTTGAACAGGGGGCTGGTGGCTACACCTTC. Protein: CASVLEQGAGGYTF. The chain has TRBV2 and TRBJ1-2, with 9 bases identical to TRBD1. The CDR3 runs 14 residues. Germline V gene sequence: CDR1 SNHLY, CDR2 FYNNEI. Trimming removed 8 bases from V and 7 bases from J; junction bases left unmatched: 11.

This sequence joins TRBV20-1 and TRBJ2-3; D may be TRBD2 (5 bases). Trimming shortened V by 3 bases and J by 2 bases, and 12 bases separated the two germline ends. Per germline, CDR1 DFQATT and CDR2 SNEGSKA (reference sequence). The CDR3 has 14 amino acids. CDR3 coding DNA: TGCAGTGCTAGTGAGGGCTACTCCACAGATACGCAGTATTTT. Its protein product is CSASEGYSTDTQYF.

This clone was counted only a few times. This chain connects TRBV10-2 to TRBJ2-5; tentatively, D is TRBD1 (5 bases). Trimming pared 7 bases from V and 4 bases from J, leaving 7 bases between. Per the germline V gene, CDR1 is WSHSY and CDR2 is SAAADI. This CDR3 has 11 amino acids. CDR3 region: CASKRGETQYF. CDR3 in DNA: TGCGCCAGCAAAAGGGGAGAGACCCAGTACTTC.

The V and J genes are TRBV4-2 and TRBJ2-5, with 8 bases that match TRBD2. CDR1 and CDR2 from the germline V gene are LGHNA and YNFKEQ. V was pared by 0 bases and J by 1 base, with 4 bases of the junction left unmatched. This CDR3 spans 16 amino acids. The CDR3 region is CASSQDMSGGQETQYF. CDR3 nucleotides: TGTGCCAGCAGCCAAGATATGAGCGGGGGCCAAGAGACCCAGTACTTC.

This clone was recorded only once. CDR3 bases: TGTGCCAGCAGCTTAGGGCAAGCGGGTACCTATGGCTACACCTTC. Translating gives CASSLGQAGTYGYTF. The chain employs TRBV11-2 and TRBJ1-2; D gene uncertain. Germline V CDR1 and CDR2: SGHAT, FQNNGV. With 1 base removed from V and 4 bases from J, the gap between germline ends came to 13 bases. This CDR3 contains 15 residues.

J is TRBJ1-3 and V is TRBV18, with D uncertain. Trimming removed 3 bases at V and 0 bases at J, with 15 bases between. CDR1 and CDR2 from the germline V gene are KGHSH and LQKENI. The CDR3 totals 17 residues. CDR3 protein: CASSPVVVRASGNTIYF. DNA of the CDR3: TGTGCCAGCTCACCGGTCGTCGTGAGAGCCTCTGGAAACACCATATATTTT. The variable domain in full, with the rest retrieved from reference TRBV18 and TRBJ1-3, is NAGVMQNPRHLVRRRGQEARLRCSPMKGHSHVYWYRQLPEEGLKFMVYLQKENIIDESGMPKERFSAEFPKEGPSILRIQQVVRGDSAAYFCASSPVVVRASGNTIYFGEGSWLTVV.

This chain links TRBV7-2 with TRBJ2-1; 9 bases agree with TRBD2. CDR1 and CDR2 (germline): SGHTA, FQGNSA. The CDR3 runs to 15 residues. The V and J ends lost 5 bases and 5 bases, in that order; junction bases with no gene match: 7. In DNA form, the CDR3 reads TGTGCCAGCAGCGTTAGCGGGGGAAATAACAATGAGCAGTTCTTC. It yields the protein CASSVSGGNNNEQFF.

This CDR3 is CASSLSSTDTQYF. CDR3 nucleotide sequence: TGTGCCAGCAGCCTATCAAGCACAGATACGCAGTATTTT. The chain joins TRBV7-3 to TRBJ2-3; the D is unclear. This CDR3 contains 13 residues. Between the trimmed V and J ends, which lost 5 bases and 0 bases, there was a span of 6 bases. CDR1 and CDR2 from the germline V gene are SGHTA and FQGTGA.

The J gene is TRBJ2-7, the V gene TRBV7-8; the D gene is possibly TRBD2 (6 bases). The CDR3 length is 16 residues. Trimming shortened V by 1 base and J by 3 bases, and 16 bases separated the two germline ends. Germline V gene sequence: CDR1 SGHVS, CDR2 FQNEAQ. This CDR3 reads CASSLVAAGLVYEQYF. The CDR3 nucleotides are TGTGCCAGCAGCTTAGTAGCAGCGGGCCTAGTCTACGAGCAGTACTTC.

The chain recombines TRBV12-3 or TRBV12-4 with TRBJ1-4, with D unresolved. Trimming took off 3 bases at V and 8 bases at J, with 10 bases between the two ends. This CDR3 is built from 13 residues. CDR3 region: CASSLQVSEKLFF. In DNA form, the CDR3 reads TGTGCCAGCAGTTTGCAGGTCTCGGAAAAACTGTTTTTT.